These 13 T cell receptor beta chains were all obtained from the same sample, sequenced in a study of T cells in Graves' hyperthyroidism and ophthalmopathy. RNA transcripts were the template for amplifying TCR beta CDR3 regions. The primer set for the first-round RT-PCR of the TCR CDR3 was HTBI. TCRdb fed the multiplex PCR reads into MiXCR, producing one record per CDR3 protein. The data hold hundreds of thousands of distinct CDR3 sequences, with around 15% observed a single time. The specimen sequenced was blood. All receptors derive from a woman between 18 and 30 years old with Graves' hyperthyroidism.

This clonotype was counted a few times. This chain links TRBV12-3 or TRBV12-4 with TRBJ1-3; the D is unclear. V lost 3 bases and J lost 6, with 12 bases in between. The CDR3 is 14 residues long. The CDR3 DNA is TGTGCCAGCAGTTTGACCTCGATTGAAAACACCATATATTTT. Encoded protein: CASSLTSIENTIYF.

This clonotype has at least ten counts. CDR3 DNA: TGTGCCAGCAGTTTCTCCCGTGGAGGCTACACCTTC. Translated: CASSFSRGGYTF. The rearrangement links TRBV28 to TRBJ1-2; D gene ambiguous. CDR1 and CDR2 (germline): MDHEN, SYDVKM. Trimming removed 3 bases from V and 8 bases from J, with 10 bases in between. This CDR3 comprises 12 residues.

This clonotype came up a few times. In DNA, the CDR3 is TGTGCCAGCAGCCTGAAACTAGCGGGACCCCCCAATGAGCAGTTCTTC. Translated: CASSLKLAGPPNEQFF. J is TRBJ2-1 and V is TRBV5-4; 10 bases map to TRBD2. Looked up from germline, CDR1 is SGHNT and CDR2 is YYREEE (reference sequence). The CDR3 spans 16 residues. The junction had 10 bases not matched to a gene; V was cut back by 4 bases and J by 6 bases.

CDR3 coding DNA: TGTGCCTGGAGTGCAGGCTTCGGCTACACCTTC. Its translation is CAWSAGFGYTF. The chain recombines TRBV30 with TRBJ1-2; D is unclear. The CDR3 totals 11 residues. Trimming took 1 base from V and 8 from J, leaving 8 bases between them. Germline loops: CDR1 GTSNPN, CDR2 SVGIG (reference sequence).

This clonotype was counted at least ten times. The gene calls are TRBV2 and TRBJ1-1; weak D call: TRBD1 (5 bases). Germline V gene sequence: CDR1 SNHLY, CDR2 FYNNEI. V lost 7 bases to trimming and J lost 3 bases, with 15 bases between them. This CDR3 is 14 amino acids long. The CDR3 is CASTPSGGDTEAFF. CDR3 coding DNA: TGTGCCAGCACCCCGAGCGGGGGTGACACTGAAGCTTTCTTT.

This clonotype came up many times. This chain uses TRBV7-9 with TRBJ2-5; D could derive from TRBD1 or TRBD2 (5 bases each). The CDR3 extends over 14 amino acids. Between the trimmed V and J ends, which lost 1 base and 4 bases, there was a span of 10 bases. CDR1 is SEHNR and CDR2 is FQNEAQ in the germline V gene (reference sequence). CDR3 residues: CASSLDWDAETQYF. CDR3 coding DNA: TGTGCCAGCAGCTTAGACTGGGACGCAGAGACCCAGTACTTC.

This clonotype was picked up many times. The chain joins TRBV2 to TRBJ1-1; D unresolved. The CDR3 contains 12 residues. The V end was cut by 8 bases, the J end by 1 base, with 8 bases between. Germline-derived CDR1 and CDR2 are SNHLY and FYNNEI. The CDR3, as DNA: TGTGCCAGCCTAGATAGGAACACTGAAGCTTTCTTT. It is translated as CASLDRNTEAFF.

The rearrangement joins TRBV24-1 to TRBJ2-2, with D possibly being TRBD1 (6 bases). This CDR3 is built from 14 residues. V dropped 4 bases and J dropped 8 bases, with 13 bases sitting between them. CDR1 is KGHDR and CDR2 is SFDVKD in the germline V gene. CDR3 DNA: TGTGCCACCAGTGACCAAGACAGGAGGGGGGAGCTGTTTTTT. Translating gives CATSDQDRRGELFF.

V is TRBV9 and J is TRBJ2-2; D perhaps matches TRBD1 (6 bases). The CDR3 covers 15 residues. The V end was cut by 0 bases, the J end by 2 bases, with 8 bases between. CDR1 SGDLS and CDR2 YYNGEE come from the germline V gene. In nucleotides, the CDR3 is TGTGCCAGCAGCGTAGGCAGGGGCAACACCGGGGAGCTGTTTTTT. It codes for CASSVGRGNTGELFF.

CDR3 bases: TGCGCCAGCAGCCAGGAGATTCCGGGACAGGGGGTAGTCGATGAGCAGTTCTTC. This sequence encodes CASSQEIPGQGVVDEQFF. This chain links TRBV4-3 with TRBJ2-1; 11 positions agree with TRBD1. V gave up 3 bases and J gave up 8 bases; unmatched junction bases: 15. Germline V gives CDR1 LGHNA, CDR2 YSLEER. CDR3 size: 18 residues.

This clonotype turned up a few times. The CDR3 DNA is TGTGCCAGCTTCCCGACTTGGGGCACTGAAGCTTTCTTT. Translating gives CASFPTWGTEAFF. The genes are TRBV12-3 or TRBV12-4 and TRBJ1-1, with unresolved D. V lost 8 bases to trimming and J lost 4 bases, with 14 bases between them. This CDR3 has 13 amino acids.

This clonotype was detected ten times or more. V gene TRBV24-1 combines with J gene TRBJ2-7; TRBD1 agrees at 8 bases. Per the germline V gene, CDR1 is KGHDR and CDR2 is SFDVKD. J gave up 3 bases and V 4 bases, and 10 bases lay outside the gene matches. The CDR3 length is 16 residues. The CDR3 loop reads CATSDNLRDRIYEQYF. CDR3 coding DNA: TGTGCCACCAGTGACAACCTCCGGGACAGGATCTACGAGCAGTACTTC.

J is TRBJ1-1 and V is TRBV4-1, with D uncertain. Germline values: CDR1 MGHRA, CDR2 YSYEKL. CDR3 length: 13 residues. V was trimmed by 2 bases and J by 7 bases, leaving 11 bases between them. The CDR3 region has the DNA TGCGCCAGCAGCCAACCTCAGAGGATTGAAGCTTTCTTT. Amino acid sequence: CASSQPQRIEAFF.